The 29 T cell receptor beta chains presented below share a single source sample, sequenced in a study of cytomegalovirus exposure and HLA in healthy donors. A multiplex PCR was run with 60 Vbeta primers and 13 Jbeta primers. The protocol was immunoSEQ multiplex PCR, while the TCRdb copy is restricted to in-frame clones and leaves out a portion. The sample includes 150,000 or so clones, 76% of them seen just once. The specimen was PBMCs. The receptors come from a female donor in good health and CMV-seronegative.

CDR3 sequence reads: CASSSGDRLRSGNTIYF. In DNA form, the CDR3 reads TGTGCCAGCAGCTCGGGGGACAGGCTGCGGTCCGGAAACACCATATATTTT. This chain connects TRBV7-6 to TRBJ1-3, with 8 bases that match TRBD1. The CDR3 has 17 residues. J gave up 4 bases and V 4 bases, and 12 bases lay outside the gene matches. Germline assignment: CDR1 SGHVS and CDR2 FNYEAQ. Together with reference TRBV7-6 and TRBJ1-3, the CDR3 gives the full variable domain: GAGVSQSPRYKVTKRGQDVALRCDPISGHVSLYWYRQALGQGPEFLTYFNYEAQQDKSGLPNDRFSAERPEGSISTLTIQRTEQRDSAMYRCASSSGDRLRSGNTIYFGEGSWLTVV.

The V gene is TRBV7-2, the J gene TRBJ2-6; 8 nucleotides match TRBD1. The CDR3 has 17 amino acids. CDR1 is SGHTA and CDR2 is FQGNSA in the germline V gene. V shed 5 bases and J 1 base; nucleotides not matched to a gene: 7. In DNA, the CDR3 is TGTGCCAGCAGCCCGACAGGGGATCGTTCTGGGGCCAACGTCCTGACTTTC. Its protein is CASSPTGDRSGANVLTF.

The chain combines TRBV6-1 with TRBJ1-1; TRBD1 might be the D (6 bases). The CDR3 spans 13 residues. The germline CDR1 and CDR2 sequences are MNHNS and SASEGT. V was clipped by 6 bases and J by 4 bases, with 12 bases between them. CDR3: CASRQGVGTEAFF. CDR3 bases: TGTGCCAGCAGACAGGGAGTCGGCACTGAAGCTTTCTTT.

The V and J genes are TRBV27 and TRBJ1-1, with D possibly being TRBD1 (5 bases). V dropped 8 bases and J dropped 1 base, with 17 bases sitting between them. Germline CDR1 reads MNHEY; CDR2 reads SMNVEV (reference sequence). This CDR3 contains 15 residues. The CDR3: CASHGQGRPNTEAFF. CDR3 nucleotide sequence: TGTGCCAGCCACGGGCAGGGCAGGCCGAACACTGAAGCTTTCTTT.

The chain links TRBV27 to TRBJ1-3, with TRBD1 matching 10 bases. Germline CDR1 and CDR2: MNHEY and SMNVEV (reference sequence). This CDR3 is built from 14 residues. V shed 6 bases, J shed 9 bases, and the junction held 8 bases outside the gene matches. CDR3 sequence (DNA): TGTGCCAGCAGAAAGGACAGGGGGGTGGGCACCATATATTTT. Its translation is CASRKDRGVGTIYF.

In this sample, this clone turned up a few times. Other DNA sequences in this sample translate to the same CDR3. V and J are TRBV7-2 and TRBJ2-7, with unresolved D. CDR3 length equals 15 residues. CDR1 SGHTA and CDR2 FQGNSA come from the germline V gene. Trimming took 4 bases from V and 1 from J, leaving 14 bases between them. CDR3 residues: CASSSPLLSSYEQYF. The CDR3 DNA reads TGTGCCAGCAGCTCACCGCTACTTTCTTCCTACGAGCAGTACTTC.

The chain uses TRBV13 and TRBJ2-7, with TRBD1 matching 8 bases. Unmatched junction bases numbered 5, after V lost 2 bases and J lost 5 bases. Germline loops: CDR1 PRHDT, CDR2 FYEKMQ (reference sequence). This CDR3 is built from 14 residues. CDR3 nucleotides: TGTGCCAGCAGCTTACGACAGGGGAACCACGAGCAGTACTTC. It is translated as CASSLRQGNHEQYF.

This chain joins TRBV5-5 and TRBJ2-7, with TRBD2 matching over 12 bases. The trim removed 0 bases at V and 13 bases at J, leaving 17 bases unmatched. This CDR3 has 17 amino acids. Germline V CDR1 and CDR2: SGHKS, YYEKEE (reference sequence). The CDR3 sequence is CASSLETGGTSGHRGYF. Here the CDR3 DNA reads TGTGCCAGCAGCTTGGAGACGGGGGGGACTAGCGGGCACCGCGGATACTTC.

V and J are TRBV27 and TRBJ2-3; no reliable D call. CDR3 length: 15 amino acids. The germline V and J ends were trimmed by 5 bases and 1 base, with 13 bases remaining between them. CDR1 is MNHEY and CDR2 is SMNVEV in the germline V gene (reference sequence). CDR3 sequence: CASSPPSRGTDTQYF. The CDR3 DNA sequence: TGTGCCAGCAGTCCACCCTCGCGAGGCACAGATACGCAGTATTTT.

This chain links TRBV28 with TRBJ2-1, with 12 positions matching TRBD2. The CDR3 has 16 amino acids. Looked up from germline, CDR1 is MDHEN and CDR2 is SYDVKM. J lost 7 bases, V lost 3 bases, and 7 bases had no gene match. The CDR3 nucleotides are TGTGCCAGCAGTTTTGCTAGCGGGAGGGCCGCAAATGAGCAGTTCTTC. Its protein product is CASSFASGRAANEQFF.

The chain combines TRBV9 with TRBJ1-1; D gene unclear. Germline values: CDR1 SGDLS, CDR2 YYNGEE. Trimming removed 1 base at V and 2 bases at J, with 9 bases between. This CDR3 region has 14 residues. CDR3 DNA sequence: TGTGCCAGCAGCGTAAACAGTTTAAACACTGAAGCTTTCTTT. It encodes CASSVNSLNTEAFF.

The chain combines TRBV7-6 with TRBJ2-1, with 9 bases lining up with TRBD2. Germline V CDR1 and CDR2: SGHVS, FNYEAQ. The J segment lost 5 bases and the V segment lost 4 bases, leaving 6 bases of the junction unmatched. This CDR3 spans 15 amino acids. CDR3 bases: TGTGCCAGCAGCTCGGGACTAGCCTTCAACAATGAGCAGTTCTTC. This codes for CASSSGLAFNNEQFF.

The chain joins TRBV19 to TRBJ1-4; D is undetermined. The V end lost 5 bases, the J end lost 5 bases, and 18 bases lay between the germline ends. Germline V CDR1 and CDR2: LNHDA, SQIVND (reference sequence). This CDR3 region has 16 residues. CDR3 region: CASSPLGPLPNEKLFF. CDR3 bases: TGTGCCAGTAGTCCTCTAGGTCCGCTTCCAAATGAAAAACTGTTTTTT. Looking up the rest from reference TRBV19 and TRBJ1-4 gives the full variable domain: DGGITQSPKYLFRKEGQNVTLSCEQNLNHDAMYWYRQDPGQGLRLIYYSQIVNDFQKGDIAEGYSVSREKKESFPLTVTSAQKNPTAFYLCASSPLGPLPNEKLFFGSGTQLSVL.

This rearrangement joins TRBV29-1 to TRBJ2-3; 10 bases line up with TRBD1. CDR1 is SQVTM, CDR2 ANQGSEA, per germline. With 5 bases clipped from V and 1 base from J, the junction kept 3 bases outside the gene matches. This CDR3 has 14 amino acids. The DNA of the CDR3 is TGCAGCGTTTCCGGGACAGGGGGCACAGATACGCAGTATTTT. As protein: CSVSGTGGTDTQYF.

This sequence joins TRBV30 and TRBJ1-5; D not certain. The CDR3 extends over 11 amino acids. Trimming shortened V by 3 bases and J by 9 bases, and 9 bases separated the two germline ends. The germline V gene encodes CDR1 GTSNPN and CDR2 SVGIG (reference sequence). CDR3: CAWRGGGPQHF. CDR3 bases: TGTGCCTGGAGGGGAGGTGGGCCCCAGCATTTT.

This clone is a singleton in its sample. The chain uses TRBV7-9 and TRBJ1-2, with TRBD1 identical over 7 bases. Trimming at V came to 5 bases and at J to 6 bases, leaving 3 bases not matched to a gene. The length of the CDR3 is 12 residues. Germline assignment: CDR1 SEHNR and CDR2 FQNEAQ (reference sequence). The CDR3 nucleotides are TGTGCCAGCAGCCGGGACAGTAATGGCTACACCTTC. Encoded protein: CASSRDSNGYTF.

Only a few counts were recorded for this clone. CDR3 region: CASDNADRSSPLHF. The CDR3 DNA follows: TGTGCCAGCGATAATGCGGACAGGTCTTCACCCCTCCACTTT. This rearrangement joins TRBV2 to TRBJ1-6; 7 nucleotides align to TRBD1. V trimming: 8 bases; J trimming: 9 bases; junction bases outside the gene matches: 10. The CDR3 totals 14 residues. Germline loops: CDR1 SNHLY, CDR2 FYNNEI.

The rearrangement joins TRBV10-3 to TRBJ2-1; 7 positions match TRBD2. Germline values: CDR1 ENHRY, CDR2 SYGVKD. The CDR3 is 15 residues long. V lost 4 bases, J lost 6 bases, and 9 bases stayed unmatched. CDR3 protein: CAISALAEMGNEQFF. The CDR3 DNA reads as TGTGCCATCAGTGCGCTAGCGGAGATGGGCAATGAGCAGTTCTTC.

The rearrangement uses TRBV4-3 and TRBJ2-1; D may be TRBD2 (6 bases). Trimming shortened V by 0 bases and J by 5 bases, and 23 bases separated the two germline ends. CDR1 is LGHNA and CDR2 is YSLEER in the germline V gene. This CDR3 contains 19 residues. CDR3 protein: CASSQDVAPSAYGNNEQFF. The CDR3 bases are TGCGCCAGCAGCCAAGATGTAGCCCCTAGCGCCTATGGGAACAATGAGCAGTTCTTC.

The V call is TRBV19, the J call TRBJ2-7; the match to TRBD1 covers 8 bases. The CDR3 is 16 amino acids. The germline CDR1 and CDR2 sequences are LNHDA and SQIVND (reference sequence). V lost 3 bases to trimming and J lost 4 bases; unmatched junction nucleotides: 11. CDR3 nucleotide sequence: TGTGCCAGTAGTATCGCAGCCGGGACAGGCTTTTACGAGCAGTACTTC. Its protein is CASSIAAGTGFYEQYF.

This clone was counted between two and nine times. The rearrangement joins TRBV6-5 to TRBJ1-3; D is perhaps TRBD1 (6 bases). The CDR3 extends over 14 amino acids. V dropped 4 bases and J dropped 0 bases, with 7 bases sitting between them. CDR1 MNHEY and CDR2 SVGAGI come from the germline V gene. The DNA of the CDR3 is TGTGCCAGCAGTTTCAGGGGCTCTGGAAACACCATATATTTT. This sequence encodes CASSFRGSGNTIYF.

The CDR3 bases are TGTGCCAGCAGTGAAAGGGGTGGCGGGGGGATCACAGATACGCAGTATTTT. Translated: CASSERGGGGITDTQYF. The chain recombines TRBV6-1 with TRBJ2-3; 8 bases are a match to TRBD2. In germline, CDR1 is MNHNS, CDR2 SASEGT. The CDR3 loop spans 17 amino acids. Trimming cost V 2 bases and J 2 bases; bases outside gene matches: 9.

The chain uses TRBV28 and TRBJ1-2; unclear D gene. The CDR3 contains 15 residues. Trimming removed 7 bases from V and 6 bases from J, with 21 bases in between. Looked up from germline, CDR1 is MDHEN and CDR2 is SYDVKM. CDR3 amino acids: CASTVSTPYEDGYTF. CDR3 nucleotides: TGTGCCAGCACCGTGTCGACCCCTTATGAGGATGGCTACACCTTC.

This clone came up a few times. This chain links TRBV7-6 with TRBJ2-5, with a weak D call TRBD2 (6 bases). The germline V gene has CDR1 SGHVS and CDR2 FNYEAQ. The CDR3 length is 15 residues. V lost 2 bases, J lost 1 base, and 11 bases lay in between. The DNA of the CDR3 is TGTGCCAGCAGCTTATTTGCGGGGAGCCAAGAGACCCAGTACTTC. It is translated as CASSLFAGSQETQYF.

The rearrangement links TRBV28 to TRBJ2-7; TRBD2 matches at 7 bases. The CDR3 has 19 amino acids. Germline assignment: CDR1 MDHEN and CDR2 SYDVKM. V lost 2 bases and J lost 6; bases outside the gene matches: 22. The CDR3 DNA reads as TGTGCCAGCAGTTTACTGTCATTGCGCAGGGCGGCGGGAGACTCCGAGCAGTACTTC. This sequence encodes CASSLLSLRRAAGDSEQYF. The whole variable domain, remainder taken from reference TRBV28 and TRBJ2-7, is DVKVTQSSRYLVKRTGEKVFLECVQDMDHENMFWYRQDPGLGLRLIYFSYDVKMKEKGDIPEGYSVSREKKERFSLILESASTNQTSMYLCASSLLSLRRAAGDSEQYFGPGTRLTVT.

The J gene is TRBJ1-1, the V gene TRBV6-5; D is perhaps TRBD1 (5 bases). There are 13 residues in the CDR3. The germline gives CDR1 MNHEY, CDR2 SVGAGI. The germline V and J ends were trimmed by 4 bases and 10 bases, with 16 bases remaining between them. CDR3 sequence: CASSSTPPGGAFF. The CDR3 DNA sequence: TGTGCCAGCAGTTCCACACCGCCCGGGGGAGCTTTCTTT.

V usage is TRBV19 and J usage is TRBJ2-3, with 9 bases lining up with TRBD1. The CDR3 is 13 residues long. Germline-derived CDR1 and CDR2 are LNHDA and SQIVND (reference sequence). Trimming removed 9 bases from V and 4 bases from J; junction bases left unmatched: 5. The CDR3 coding sequence is TGTGCCAGCCGCTGGACAGGGGCAGATACGCAGTATTTT. Translating gives CASRWTGADTQYF.

V is TRBV9 and J is TRBJ2-7; D gene unclear. The CDR3 sequence is 14 residues long. CDR1 and CDR2 from the germline V gene are SGDLS and YYNGEE. The V and J ends lost 0 bases and 0 bases respectively, with 7 bases between them. The CDR3 DNA sequence: TGTGCCAGCAGCGTAGTGGCACACTCCTACGAGCAGTACTTC. This gives the protein CASSVVAHSYEQYF.

The chain employs TRBV5-4 and TRBJ1-4; tentative D call: TRBD1 (5 bases). The CDR3 is made up of 15 amino acids. Germline CDR1 SGHNT, CDR2 YYREEE (reference sequence). Trimming pared 3 bases from V and 3 bases from J, leaving 12 bases between. The chain's CDR3 is CASSSGGTANEKLFF. The CDR3 DNA reads as TGTGCCAGCAGCTCTGGGGGGACGGCTAATGAAAAACTGTTTTTT.